This T cell receptor beta chain was identified during a study of regulatory T cells in long-lasting Graves disease. This clonotype has more than one count but fewer than ten. Trimming shortened V by 5 bases and J by 5 bases, and 13 bases separated the two germline ends. From germline, CDR1 is MDHEN and CDR2 SYDVKM. This CDR3 has 14 residues. Time point specified: persistent/refractory GD, antithyroid drugs over 5 years with positive TRAb. The TCR library was made from RNA extracted from PBMCs. TCR beta libraries were built with iRepertoire HTBI primers and Arm-PCR of CDR3 regions. TCRdb analysed the multiplex PCR reads with MiXCR anew, one entry per CDR3 protein. The table includes hundreds of thousands of distinct CDR3 sequences, less than 25% detected once.

The chain links TRBV28 to TRBJ2-1; tentative D call: TRBD1 (7 bases). Here the sequenced sample was peripheral blood mononuclear cells (PBMCs), taken when the disease was refractory, from a patient treated with antithyroid drugs. This clonotype was sampled from a female donor with Graves disease. DNA for the CDR3: TGTGCCAGCAGTCTGGCAGGGGGGAACAATGAGCAGTTCTTC. Protein sequence: CASSLAGGNNEQFF.